The following is a TCR beta chain sequence with its context. Its antigen is as yet unknown. The data stem from a study of T cell repertoires in cytomegalovirus infection. Study context: A matching HLA type, together with CMV infection, was signaled by public TCR beta signatures.

Via MiXCR, TCRdb re-called the reads, giving one row per CDR3 protein. The sample lists roughly 920,000 distinct CDR3 sequences; about a third were seen once. V shed 5 bases, J shed 6 bases, and the junction held 10 bases outside the gene matches. CDR3 size: 16 residues. The germline gives CDR1 SQVTM, CDR2 ANQGSEA. The chain recombines TRBV29-1 with TRBJ2-2; 12 nucleotides align to TRBD2. The TCR comes from a human donor in good health (CMV status not recorded). Some clones in this sample may be carry-over from other donors' samples. The sample was cultured CD8+ T cells from PBMCs, taken from culture after CMV antigen stimulation. Written as DNA, the CDR3 is TGCAGCGTTCAGCCTAGCGGGGGGGCCGTAGCCGGGGAGCTGTTTTTT. Amino acid sequence: CSVQPSGGAVAGELFF.